These 10 T cell receptor beta chains were sequenced from one sample in a study of siplizumab effects on memory and regulatory T cells. Using immunoSEQ multiplex PCR, the repertoire was profiled, and TCRdb retains in-frame clones only, with some absent. The repertoire holds roughly 100,000 clones, with 93% as singletons. Sequencing was performed on CD8+ T cells sorted from blood. These receptors were obtained from a human donor in good health.

This sequence joins TRBV30 and TRBJ2-7, with D possibly matching TRBD2 (5 bases). Looked up from germline, CDR1 is GTSNPN and CDR2 is SVGIG (reference sequence). This CDR3 is 13 amino acids long. The V end lost 2 bases, the J end lost 0 bases, and 8 bases lay between the germline ends. The CDR3 nucleotides read TGTGCCTGGAGTAGTGGGAGCTCCTACGAGCAGTACTTC. Translating it yields CAWSSGSSYEQYF.

The genes are TRBV9 and TRBJ1-5; weak D call: TRBD1 (6 bases). The CDR3 totals 14 residues. V dropped 5 bases and J dropped 2 bases, with 11 bases sitting between them. Germline V gene data show CDR1 as SGDLS and CDR2 as YYNGEE. The CDR3, as DNA: TGTGCCAGCAGTCCCGGGGGCGGCAATCAGCCCCAGCATTTT. Amino acid sequence: CASSPGGGNQPQHF.

This clone came up once. The V and J genes are TRBV5-6 and TRBJ1-5; D is uncertain. Germline values: CDR1 SGHDT, CDR2 YYEEEE. The CDR3 sequence is 15 residues long. Trimming removed 2 bases at V and 7 bases at J, with 16 bases between. The CDR3 loop is CASSFYRGRGQPQHF. CDR3 bases: TGTGCCAGCAGCTTTTATCGGGGTCGCGGCCAGCCCCAGCATTTT.

The genes are TRBV27 and TRBJ1-5; possible D gene TRBD1, 6 bases. From germline, CDR1 is MNHEY and CDR2 SMNVEV (reference sequence). The CDR3 runs 14 residues. V was trimmed by 5 bases and J by 3 bases, leaving 11 bases between them. The CDR3 DNA reads TGTGCCAGCAGTCCGTACAGGGACAATCAGCCCCAGCATTTT. It translates to CASSPYRDNQPQHF.

This chain uses TRBV6-1 with TRBJ2-3; no reliable D call. Germline V gives CDR1 MNHNS, CDR2 SASEGT. Trimming left V 3 bases short and J 3 bases short, with 19 bases between. This CDR3 has 17 amino acids. CDR3 DNA: TGTGCCAGCAGTGAGGGCCTACACAATATTAGGACAGATACGCAGTATTTT. Its translation is CASSEGLHNIRTDTQYF.

The CDR3 region is CASSSGRENSYEQYF. The CDR3 nucleotides read TGTGCCAGCAGCTCAGGACGGGAAAACTCCTACGAGCAGTACTTC. The chain carries TRBV7-9 and TRBJ2-7, with TRBD2 as a possible D gene (5 bases). V was pared by 4 bases and J by 0 bases, with 13 bases between. The V gene's germline CDR1 is SEHNR and CDR2 FQNEAQ (reference sequence). The CDR3 contains 15 residues.

This chain links TRBV21-1 with TRBJ1-1; TRBD1, the table's D call, was not compared with the DNA. TRBV21-1 is termed a pseudogene. The length of the CDR3 is 14 residues. The CDR3 region has the DNA TGTGCCAGCCCGTCAGGGGGCAGAGAAACTGAAGCTTTCTTT. It translates to CASPSGGRETEAFF.

This chain joins TRBV5-6 and TRBJ2-1; 9 bases line up with TRBD1. Germline assignment: CDR1 SGHDT and CDR2 YYEEEE. The CDR3 spans 17 residues. With V trimmed by 2 bases and J by 0 bases, 6 bases remained unmatched. CDR3 bases: TGTGCCAGCAGCTTTGGGGGACAGGGCCCCTCCTACAATGAGCAGTTCTTC. Translation: CASSFGGQGPSYNEQFF.

The CDR3 DNA follows: TGTGCCAGCAGACCGGACAGGGATACCTACGAGCAGTACTTC. Translated, it gives CASRPDRDTYEQYF. The rearrangement joins TRBV27 to TRBJ2-7, with 8 bases lining up with TRBD1. V lost 6 bases to trimming and J lost 2 bases; unmatched junction nucleotides: 6. The CDR3 runs to 14 residues. Germline CDR1 is MNHEY and CDR2 is SMNVEV (reference sequence).

The chain is built from TRBV14 and TRBJ2-7; D ambiguous. Trimming took off 3 bases at V and 0 bases at J, with 12 bases between the two ends. The CDR3 length is 15 residues. The germline V gene encodes CDR1 SGHDN and CDR2 FVKESK. This CDR3 is CASSHSNEYSYEQYF. The CDR3 DNA sequence: TGTGCCAGCAGCCACTCCAACGAGTACTCCTACGAGCAGTACTTC.